Shown below are 3 T cell receptor beta chains from a single sample sequenced in a study of CD8+ T cells in alopecia areata. Extraction and reverse transcription of RNA yielded cDNA as the sequencing template. Sequencing used immunoSEQ multiplex PCR; TCRdb keeps in-frame clones, though not all of them. Of fewer than 350,000 clones detected, nearly 60% appear once; the ten largest clones hold 1.8%. Described treatment: oral pan-JAK inhibitor, 5-10 mg twice daily. The specimen comprised CD4+ T cells sorted from blood, sampled at week 24, from a patient treated with tofacitinib. These receptors came from a human donor with alopecia areata.

The chain employs TRBV2 and TRBJ1-2; maybe TRBD1 (6 bases). There are 16 residues in the CDR3. Germline V gene lookup returns CDR1 SNHLY and CDR2 FYNNEI. V dropped 3 bases and J dropped 8 bases, with 22 bases sitting between them. CDR3 sequence reads: CASSELRGQGTLGYTF. The CDR3 DNA sequence: TGTGCCAGCAGTGAGTTGCGGGGGCAGGGAACCCTCGGCTACACCTTC.

The DNA of the CDR3 is TGCAGCGTAATGAATCCTGAGACCCAGTACTTC. Encoded protein: CSVMNPETQYF. The rearrangement joins TRBV29-1 to TRBJ2-5; no reliable D call. Between the trimmed V and J ends, which lost 6 bases and 5 bases, there was a span of 10 bases. The germline V gene has CDR1 SQVTM and CDR2 ANQGSEA. This CDR3 comprises 11 residues.

The chain recombines TRBV30 with TRBJ1-2; D uncertain. The CDR3 has 11 amino acids. Germline-derived CDR1 and CDR2 are GTSNPN and SVGIG (reference sequence). The V end was cut by 0 bases, the J end by 8 bases, with 7 bases between. This CDR3 is CAWSVQHGYTF. In DNA, the CDR3 is TGTGCCTGGAGTGTACAGCACGGCTACACCTTC.